This T cell receptor (beta chain) was recovered during a study of blood T cell repertoires in COVID-19. Study details: Acute-phase and convalescent COVID-19 samples originated in the United States, Italy and Spain. T cells, B-cell-depleted T cells, or PBMCs supplied cDNA or gDNA.

A single count supports this clone. Original methodology: Amplification of reference gene primers provided the estimated nucleated cell counts. Using immunoSEQ multiplex PCR, the repertoire was profiled, and TCRdb retains in-frame clones only, with some absent. V and J calls plus clone size are reproduced from that table; the DNA served to infer D and trimming. Among around 81,000 clones listed, around 81% were seen once. The CDR3 totals 13 residues. Trimming stripped 11 bases from V and 5 bases from J, with 19 bases between. Germline values: CDR1 MDHEN, CDR2 SYDVKM. This clonotype was sampled from a man aged 50-59 years with acute or convalescent COVID-19. This chain connects TRBV28 to TRBJ2-7, with D perhaps TRBD1 (6 bases). The sequencing input was peripheral blood. The CDR3 protein is CAAADGDKNEQYF. CDR3 nucleotides: TGTGCCGCCGCGGACGGGGACAAGAACGAGCAGTACTTC. Complete variable domain (other parts from reference TRBV28 and TRBJ2-7): DVKVTQSSRYLVKRTGEKVFLECVQDMDHENMFWYRQDPGLGLRLIYFSYDVKMKEKGDIPEGYSVSREKKERFSLILESASTNQTSMYLCAAADGDKNEQYFGPGTRLTVT.